This is a list of T cell receptor beta chains from one sample in a study of CD8 T cells in Susac syndrome. From the immunoSEQ multiplex PCR reads, TCRdb called clonotypes with MiXCR, one entry per CDR3 protein. The sample includes 150,000 to 200,000 distinct CDR3 sequences, 91% of them seen just once. Input material: CD4+ T cells from PBMCs. Source of these receptors: a human donor with Susac syndrome. Each CDR3 is given with its conserved first and last residue. The D gene is left open where the match is weak. Expanded clones get a size class; other rows say once, few or many, or leave the size out.

j_call,d_call,clone_size,v_call,cdr3_nt,cdr3_aa
TRBJ2-2,.,.,TRBV7-8,TGTGCCAGCAGCTCACAAAGACTAGATTGGGCCGGGGAGCTGTTTTTT,CASSSQRLDWAGELFF
TRBJ2-2,.,.,TRBV7-9,TGTGCCAGCGCACTACAGGGTACCGGGGAGCTGTTTTTT,CASALQGTGELFF
TRBJ2-7,TRBD2,.,TRBV14,TGTGCCAGCAGCCAATATCCTAGCGGGGCCACTATCTCCTACGAGCAGTACTTC,CASSQYPSGATISYEQYF
TRBJ1-1,TRBD1,once,TRBV28,TGTGCCAGCAGTTTATCGACAGGGGTTACTGAAGCTTTCTTT,CASSLSTGVTEAFF
TRBJ1-1,.,few,TRBV5-1,TGCGCCAGCAGTCGGACAGCCAACACTGAAGCTTTTTTT,CASSRTANTEAFF
TRBJ1-4,.,.,TRBV5-1,TGCGCCAGCAGCTTGGGGATTTTGGAACCAACTAATGAAAAACTGTTTTTT,CASSLGILEPTNEKLFF
TRBJ1-6,.,once,TRBV6-2/TRBV6-3,TGTGCCAGCAGTTACTCGAAGTCTTACTGGCCGGTTCGCAGCTCCTATAATTCACCCCTCCACTTT,CASSYSKSYWPVRSSYNSPLHF
TRBJ2-5,.,.,TRBV2,TGTGCCAGCAGTGAAGCTTCCTGGTTATCTGGGACCCAGTACTTC,CASSEASWLSGTQYF
TRBJ2-5,.,.,TRBV20-1,TGCAGTGCTAGGGGAATACAAGAGACCCAGTACTTC,CSARGIQETQYF
TRBJ1-3,.,.,TRBV9,TGTGCCAGCACCGCCGACTCTGGAAACACCATATATTTT,CASTADSGNTIYF
TRBJ1-1,.,.,TRBV10-3,TGTGCCATCAGTGATAGGGATTGGAACACTGAAGCTTTCTTT,CAISDRDWNTEAFF
TRBJ1-2,.,.,TRBV5-1,TGCGCCAGCAGCTTGATGGCCACCTCCCGGATAAACTATGGCTACACCTTC,CASSLMATSRINYGYTF
TRBJ2-2,TRBD1,.,TRBV5-4,TGTGCCAGCAGCTTGGCGGGACAGGGGGTCACCGGGGAGCTGTTTTTT,CASSLAGQGVTGELFF
TRBJ2-1,TRBD1,.,TRBV30,TGTGCCTGGAGTGACACAGGGGGCTGGAAAAACAATGAGCAGTTCTTC,CAWSDTGGWKNNEQFF
TRBJ2-2,.,once,TRBV7-3,TGTGCCAGCAGCTTTCTAGGGGGCGGGGAGCTGTTTTTT,CASSFLGGGELFF
TRBJ2-3,.,.,TRBV4-1,TGCGCCAGCAGCCGCGTAGAAGATAGCACAGATACGCAGTATTTT,CASSRVEDSTDTQYF
TRBJ2-1,TRBD2,.,TRBV6-2/TRBV6-3,TGTGCCAGCAGTTCGCCCGGAGCGGGGCGCAATGAGCAGTTCTTC,CASSSPGAGRNEQFF
TRBJ2-5,.,once,TRBV3-1,TGTGCCAGCAGCTTAGTAGCTAACCAAGAGACCCAGTACTTC,CASSLVANQETQYF
TRBJ2-2,.,.,TRBV20-1,TGCAGTGCTAGAGATTTAACGACGGGTGGGACGAGCAACACCGGGGAGCTGTTTTTT,CSARDLTTGGTSNTGELFF
TRBJ2-3,.,.,TRBV5-1,TGCGCCAGCAGCTTGATGCCCAGACAGAACACAGATACGCAGTATTTT,CASSLMPRQNTDTQYF
TRBJ2-3,TRBD2,.,TRBV6-4,TGTGCCAGCAGCGAGACTAGCTACACAGATACGCAGTATTTT,CASSETSYTDTQYF
TRBJ2-3,.,.,TRBV20-1,TGCAGTGCTAGCCGGGAGTATACGCAGTATTTT,CSASREYTQYF
TRBJ2-7,TRBD1,.,TRBV12-3/TRBV12-4,TGTGCCAGCAGAGAAGGGACAGGCAGGGGCAACGAGCAGTACTTC,CASREGTGRGNEQYF
TRBJ2-5,TRBD2,.,TRBV4-1,TGCGCCAGCAGCCAAGCCTCTCCCGGGACTAGCGGGGGAGCCCAAGAGACCCAGTACTTC,CASSQASPGTSGGAQETQYF
TRBJ1-1,.,.,TRBV20-1,TGCAGTGCTAGAGATCGGTCGGCAGTCAAAGCTTTCTTT,CSARDRSAVKAFF
TRBJ2-1,TRBD1,once,TRBV2,TGTGCCAGCAAGGGGGCCTCCTACAATGAGCAGTTCTTC,CASKGASYNEQFF
TRBJ2-1,TRBD2,.,TRBV29-1,TGCAGCGTCGGACTAGCGGGGGACAATGAGCAGTTCTTC,CSVGLAGDNEQFF
TRBJ2-3,TRBD2,.,TRBV7-6,TGTGCCAGCAGCGCTAGCGGGGCCTATTTCGCAGATACGCAGTATTTT,CASSASGAYFADTQYF
TRBJ2-1,TRBD1,.,TRBV12-3/TRBV12-4,TGTGCCAGCAGTCCCTTTCCGGGACAGGGTGCCGATGAGCAGTTCTTC,CASSPFPGQGADEQFF
TRBJ2-1,TRBD2,.,TRBV7-9,TGTGCCAGCAGCTCGACGAGCGGGAGGGCGTACAATGAGCAGTTCTTC,CASSSTSGRAYNEQFF
TRBJ2-3,.,.,TRBV18,TGTGCCAGCTCACCACTCGGCACAGATACGCAGTATTTT,CASSPLGTDTQYF
TRBJ1-6,.,.,TRBV7-9,TGTGCCAGCAGCTTAGACCACGGGCAGGGGAGCTCCTATAATTCACCCCTCCACTTT,CASSLDHGQGSSYNSPLHF
TRBJ1-2,.,.,TRBV2,TGTGCCAGCAGTGAAGATCAGGGTCTCTATGGCTACACCTTC,CASSEDQGLYGYTF
TRBJ2-7,.,.,TRBV11-3,TGTGCCAGCAGCTTACGGGCAGGGGACGAGCAGTACTTC,CASSLRAGDEQYF
TRBJ2-1,TRBD2,once,TRBV2,TGTGCCAGCAGTCCTCTTAGCGGGGTAGCTTTAGTGAATGAGCAGTTCTTC,CASSPLSGVALVNEQFF
TRBJ2-1,.,.,TRBV24-1,TGTGCCACCAGTGATTACTACCATAATTACAATGAGCAGTTCTTC,CATSDYYHNYNEQFF
TRBJ2-3,.,few,TRBV18,TGTGCCAGCTCACCAACAACAGATACGCAGTATTTT,CASSPTTDTQYF
TRBJ1-1,TRBD1,.,TRBV13,TGTGCCAGCAGCATAACAGGGGCAACCACTGAAGCTTTCTTT,CASSITGATTEAFF
TRBJ2-3,.,few,TRBV6-1,TGTGCCAGCAGCCGGGACAGCACAGATACGCAGTATTTT,CASSRDSTDTQYF
TRBJ1-6,.,.,TRBV24-1,TGTGCTACTCAAGGACAGTATAATTCACCCCTCCACTTT,CATQGQYNSPLHF
TRBJ1-1,.,.,TRBV20-1,TGCAGTGCTAGAGATCCTCAGGTGAACACTGAAGCTTTCTTT,CSARDPQVNTEAFF
TRBJ1-4,.,.,TRBV19,TGTGCCAGTAGTATACAGCAGCTGGATGAAAAACTGTTTTTT,CASSIQQLDEKLFF
TRBJ1-1,.,.,TRBV2,TGTGCCAGCAGTGAAGCGCTAGGGGAAAACACTGAAGCTTTCTTT,CASSEALGENTEAFF
TRBJ1-3,.,.,TRBV6-5,TGTGCCAGCAGGGGGAACGGAAACACCATATATTTT,CASRGNGNTIYF
TRBJ2-7,TRBD1,.,TRBV5-4,TGTGCCAGCATCCGGGACAGGGGGTCCCACGAGCAGTACTTC,CASIRDRGSHEQYF
TRBJ1-2,.,.,TRBV7-2,TGTGCCAGCAGCTTTGGGGTTGGCTATGGCTACACCTTC,CASSFGVGYGYTF
TRBJ2-3,TRBD1,.,TRBV6-1,TGTGCCAGCAGCCCCCTAACCGGGACAGGGCCCACAGATACGCAGTATTTT,CASSPLTGTGPTDTQYF
TRBJ2-7,.,.,TRBV10-3,TGTGCCATCAGTGAGAAGGACTACGAGCAGTACTTC,CAISEKDYEQYF
TRBJ2-5,TRBD2,.,TRBV7-9,TGTGCCAGCCAATCCGCGGGAGGTCTAGAGACCCAGTACTTC,CASQSAGGLETQYF
TRBJ2-7,.,.,TRBV7-9,TGTGCCAGCAGCTTAGGGACCGGGCTCTACGAGCAGTACTTC,CASSLGTGLYEQYF
TRBJ2-1,.,once,TRBV7-9,TGTGCCAGCAGCTTACAAAGATACAATGAGCAGTTCTTC,CASSLQRYNEQFF
TRBJ2-5,TRBD2,.,TRBV20-1,TGCAGTGCCCAAGGGACTAGCGGGAGGGCCCTCGGGGAGACCCAGTACTTC,CSAQGTSGRALGETQYF
TRBJ2-5,.,.,TRBV27,TGTGCCAGCAGTAATCCAGCTTTTTCGACCCAGTACTTC,CASSNPAFSTQYF
TRBJ2-7,TRBD2,.,TRBV7-9,TGTGCCAGCAGCTACATAGGTTGGCAAGCGGGACCCTACGAGCAGTACTTC,CASSYIGWQAGPYEQYF
TRBJ2-6,.,.,TRBV20-1,TGCAGTGCTCCCCAACTCGGGCACTCTGGGGCCAACGTCCTGACTTTC,CSAPQLGHSGANVLTF
TRBJ2-7,TRBD2,few,TRBV4-2,TGTGCCAGCAGCCAAGATGGGACTAGCGGGAGGTGGGAGCAGTACTTC,CASSQDGTSGRWEQYF